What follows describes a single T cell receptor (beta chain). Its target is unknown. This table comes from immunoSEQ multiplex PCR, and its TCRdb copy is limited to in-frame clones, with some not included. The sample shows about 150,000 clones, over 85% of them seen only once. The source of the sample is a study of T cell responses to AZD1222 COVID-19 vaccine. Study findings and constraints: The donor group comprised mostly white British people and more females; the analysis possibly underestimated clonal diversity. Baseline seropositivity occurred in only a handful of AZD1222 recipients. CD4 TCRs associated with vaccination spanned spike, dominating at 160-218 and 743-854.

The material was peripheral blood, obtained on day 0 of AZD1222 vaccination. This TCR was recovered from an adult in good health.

The DNA for the CDR3 is TGCGCCAGCAGCTTAGAAGGAGGCTCACCCCTCCACTTT. Residues: CASSLEGGSPLHF. The chain couples TRBV5-1 to TRBJ1-6, with D unresolved. The CDR3 has 13 amino acids. CDR1 and CDR2 from the germline V gene are SGHRS and YFSETQ. Trimming cost V 2 bases and J 10 bases, with 10 bases left between them.